This TCR beta chain stems from a study of blood T cell repertoires in COVID-19 (dated by TCRdb to the early 2020s). At the level of the whole study: Collaborator samples came from the United States, Italy and Spain and covered acute and convalescent phases of COVID-19. The material from the prospective study consisted of cDNA or gDNA derived from T cells, B-cell-depleted T cells, or PBMCs. Subjects who had been exposed to COVID-19, were actively infected with it, or had recovered from it provided the deeply sampled blood TCRbeta repertoires that made up the dataset. A freely available public database, intended as a resource for researchers studying the immune response to SARS-CoV-2, is where the repertoires were released. Samples were obtained from the ongoing ImmuneRACE study (first 160 participants) and from about 1,300 subjects provided by 6 global collaborators. The sample metadata nearly always contained a de-identified subject ID, COVID-19 status, age in years and sex. HLA class I and class II types, where available, came from metadata supplied by the sample provider rather than from assay-based typing.

The V end gives up 3 bases and the J end 6 bases, leaving 13 bases in the junction not matched to a gene. CDR1 and CDR2 are read off the germline V gene as SGHAT and FQNNGV. The CDR3 spans 17 residues, from the cysteine through the phenylalanine. This entry keeps only the CDR3 DNA: 51 bases, framed from base 1. TCRbeta CDR3 regions were amplified from genomic DNA by means of the immunoSEQ Assay, a bias-controlled multiplex PCR. Per the source publication's procedure: Nucleated cell counts per sample were estimated from amplification of reference gene primers within the assay. To quantify the absolute abundance of each unique TCRbeta CDR3 rearrangement, sequence reads were collapsed and filtered. For each sample, productive Simpson clonality was calculated as the square root of Simpson's diversity index over productive rearrangements. Sourced from immuneACCESS, this table was stored by TCRdb with only in-frame sequences that have V and J called. A share of the clones is absent; for the studies checked, an unresolved V gene accounts for under half, and the remainder has no known explanation. V and J calls and clone size come straight from that table; D and trimming were deduced from the DNA. The sample table holds 100,000 to 150,000 clones, of which over 75% were seen once. The biggest ten clones account for 25% to 30% of the sample.

Overall study results and their limits: How much clinical and demographic metadata was included differed by source and by participant, and the metadata was provided uncurated.

The collaborating institutions used their own protocols to collect whole blood in K2EDTA tubes. Collaborator samples were shipped for TCRbeta analysis as frozen whole blood, isolated PBMCs, or DNA extracted from either sample type. With regard to this clone: Its antigen target is currently unknown. Base qualities were left out, and no much larger clone turns up one base away.

Sequenced input: peripheral blood. The V and J segments used are TRBV11-2 and TRBJ2-2; 7 junctional bases match TRBD1. This clonotype was sampled from a woman older than 75 with acute or convalescent COVID-19. For the CDR3, the sequence is CASSFISTRGKAGELFF. In nucleotide form, the sequence is TGTGCCAGCAGCTTCATTTCGACCAGGGGGAAAGCCGGGGAGCTGTTTTTT.